Below, one TCR beta chain is given with its context. Its target is not known. This CDR3 region has 15 residues. The junction had 6 bases not matched to a gene; V was cut back by 5 bases and J by 0 bases. Germline values: CDR1 LGHNA, CDR2 YSLEER. The data are from a study of shared clonotypes between healthy human individuals. Tens of thousands of T cell genomes (roughly 190 ng DNA) went into each sorted-subset replicate. Method: immunoSEQ multiplex PCR; TCRdb's copy keeps in-frame clones and lacks some. The table has 1.5 million to 2.5 million clones, roughly 95% seen once; the top ten hold under 1.5%. Whole-study findings and limits: The sole specimen, blood, was sampled, and tissue repertoires likely differ. Clonotype sharing among donors likely depends on sequencing depth. Compared with clonotypes that all four donors shared, non-shared clonotypes had lower generation probabilities.

Naive CD8 isolation took CD45RO-negative cells positively selected for CCR7 and excluded terminally differentiated effector memory CD45RA+ cells. The chain carries TRBV4-3 and TRBJ1-1; 7 bases fit TRBD1. The receptor was isolated from a man aged 18 to 30 in good health. The sequencing input was naive CD8+ T cells sorted from blood. CDR3 sequence reads: CASSTGQELNTEAFF. CDR3 DNA: TGCGCCAGCAGCACCGGACAGGAGTTGAACACTGAAGCTTTCTTT.